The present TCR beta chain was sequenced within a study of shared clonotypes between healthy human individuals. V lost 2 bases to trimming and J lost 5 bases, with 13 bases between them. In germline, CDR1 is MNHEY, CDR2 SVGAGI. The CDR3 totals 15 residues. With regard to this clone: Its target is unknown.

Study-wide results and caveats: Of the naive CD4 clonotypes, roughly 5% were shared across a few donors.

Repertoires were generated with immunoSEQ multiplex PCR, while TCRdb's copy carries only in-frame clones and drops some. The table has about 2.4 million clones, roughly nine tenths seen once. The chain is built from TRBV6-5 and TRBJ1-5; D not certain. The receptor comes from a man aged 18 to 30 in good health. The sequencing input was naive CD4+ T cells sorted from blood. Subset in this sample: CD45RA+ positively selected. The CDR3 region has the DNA TGTGCCAGCAGTTACGACGGAGCTGGGGATCAGCCCCAGCATTTT. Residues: CASSYDGAGDQPQHF.